Below are 30 T cell receptor beta chains sequenced from a single sample in a study of blood T cell repertoires in COVID-19 (dated by TCRdb to 2018 to 2020). The library was made by the immunoSEQ multiplex PCR assay. The table was pulled from immuneACCESS by TCRdb, which kept in-frame rearrangements only. Such tables lose some clones; where checked, under half of the loss comes from unresolved V genes, and the rest has no known cause. Recorded for this sample are more than 110,000 clones; about four fifths of them occurred a single time. The ten top clones hold less than 7% of the sample. Sequences were obtained from PBMCs or T cells enriched from blood (not recorded which). The source of these receptors is a middle-aged man with acute COVID-19.

The chain recombines TRBV11-2 with TRBJ2-7; TRBD1 matches 7 bases. Germline CDR1 is SGHAT and CDR2 is FQNNGV. This CDR3 has 13 amino acids. V was clipped by 6 bases and J by 4 bases; unmatched bases: 6. The CDR3 bases are TGTGCCAGCAGACCGGGACAGACTTACGAGCAGTACTTC. Encoded protein: CASRPGQTYEQYF.

CDR3 amino acids: CASSLGETEWGTEAFF. CDR3 bases: TGTGCCAGCAGCTTGGGAGAGACAGAATGGGGAACTGAAGCTTTCTTT. The gene calls are TRBV5-6 and TRBJ1-1; D possibly corresponds to TRBD1 (5 bases). CDR3 length equals 16 residues. From germline, CDR1 is SGHDT and CDR2 YYEEEE. Trimming stripped 0 bases from V and 5 bases from J, with 17 bases between.

V is TRBV4-3 and J is TRBJ2-7; 9 nucleotides line up with TRBD2. This CDR3 contains 15 residues. The V segment lost 1 base and the J segment 5 bases; nucleotides outside the gene matches: 6. CDR1 LGHNA and CDR2 YSLEER come from the germline V gene. The CDR3 region has the DNA TGCGCCAGCAGCCAAGTTGATAGCGGGAGTCACGAGCAGTACTTC. This codes for CASSQVDSGSHEQYF.

The rearrangement uses TRBV10-3 and TRBJ2-7; D is uncertain. The CDR3 loop spans 11 amino acids. Germline V gene sequence: CDR1 ENHRY, CDR2 SYGVKD. V shed 2 bases and J shed 6 bases, with 5 bases lying between them. The CDR3 DNA sequence: TGTGCCATCAGTGAGAGAGGCGAGCAGTACTTC. It codes for CAISERGEQYF.

The rearrangement joins TRBV7-9 to TRBJ1-2, with 7 bases aligning to TRBD1. CDR1 is SEHNR and CDR2 is FQNEAQ in the germline V gene (reference sequence). Unmatched junction bases numbered 9, after V lost 6 bases and J lost 8 bases. This CDR3 contains 13 residues. The CDR3: CASSWKGAAGYTF. Here the CDR3 DNA reads TGTGCCAGCAGTTGGAAGGGGGCAGCAGGCTACACCTTC.

This chain links TRBV3-1 (or the pseudogene TRBV3-2) with TRBJ1-5; no reliable D call. The CDR3 has 13 residues. Germline V gene sequence: CDR1 LGHDT, CDR2 YNNKEL (reference sequence). V shed 0 bases and J shed 3 bases, with 3 bases lying between them. The CDR3 DNA follows: TGTGCCAGCAGCCAAGACGTCAATCAGCCCCAGCATTTT. The encoded protein is CASSQDVNQPQHF.

This chain connects TRBV5-1 to TRBJ2-2; TRBD1 matches 7 bases. CDR1 and CDR2 (germline): SGHRS, YFSETQ. The V and J ends lost 0 bases and 7 bases, in that order; junction bases with no gene match: 6. The CDR3 totals 15 residues. CDR3 nucleotide sequence: TGCGCCAGCAGCTTGGGGACAGGCCGAGGCGGGGAGCTGTTTTTT. Translating it yields CASSLGTGRGGELFF. Complete variable domain (other parts from reference TRBV5-1 and TRBJ2-2): KAGVTQTPRYLIKTRGQQVTLSCSPISGHRSVSWYQQTPGQGLQFLFEYFSETQRNKGNFPGRFSGRQFSNSRSEMNVSTLELGDSALYLCASSLGTGRGGELFFGEGSRLTVL.

This chain uses TRBV21-1 with TRBJ2-7; the table's D call TRBD2 went unverified against the DNA. TRBV21-1 is reported as a pseudogene. This CDR3 has 19 residues. CDR3 sequence reads: CASRRTESGRRRSTYEQYF. For the CDR3, the DNA is TGTGCCAGCAGAAGGACGGAAAGCGGGAGACGCCGTAGCACCTACGAGCAGTACTTC.

The genes are TRBV30 and TRBJ1-5, with D unresolved. Germline CDR1 reads GTSNPN; CDR2 reads SVGIG (reference sequence). With 2 bases removed from V and 0 bases from J, the gap between germline ends came to 11 bases. This CDR3 has 15 amino acids. The CDR3 nucleotides read TGTGCCTGGAGTTTCCGCGGCGGTAGCAATCAGCCCCAGCATTTT. Encoded protein: CAWSFRGGSNQPQHF.

J is TRBJ2-2 and V is TRBV5-5; unclear D gene. Trimming took 3 bases from V and 0 from J, leaving 15 bases between them. CDR1 is SGHKS, CDR2 YYEKEE, per germline (reference sequence). This CDR3 is 17 amino acids long. The CDR3 DNA reads TGTGCCAGCAGCTCCACTCCGACACTCGCGAACACCGGGGAGCTGTTTTTT. Protein sequence: CASSSTPTLANTGELFF.

This chain links TRBV5-5 with TRBJ1-2; TRBD1 might be the D (6 bases). In germline, CDR1 is SGHKS, CDR2 YYEKEE (reference sequence). The ends were cut back, 3 bases at V and 2 bases at J, with 11 bases in the middle. The CDR3 loop spans 14 amino acids. The CDR3 DNA sequence: TGTGCCAGCAGCTCAGGGGTAGCCAACTATGGCTACACCTTC. This translates into CASSSGVANYGYTF. The entire variable domain, with the rest obtained from reference TRBV5-5 and TRBJ1-2, is as follows: DAGVTQSPTHLIKTRGQQVTLRCSPISGHKSVSWYQQVLGQGPQFIFQYYEKEERGRGNFPDRFSARQFPNYSSELNVNALLLGDSALYLCASSSGVANYGYTFGSGTRLTVV.

This clone was recorded once. The rearrangement joins TRBV6-5 to TRBJ1-1; a possible D gene is TRBD1 (5 bases). Germline CDR1 reads MNHEY; CDR2 reads SVGAGI. V shed 6 bases and J shed 4 bases, with 15 bases lying between them. The CDR3 totals 14 residues. CDR3 nucleotide sequence: TGTGCCAGCAGCCAGGGAGGGTATGGCACTGAAGCTTTCTTT. It yields the protein CASSQGGYGTEAFF.

This clone showed up just a few times. This rearrangement joins TRBV15 to TRBJ2-1; possibly TRBD1 for D (6 bases). CDR1 is LNHNV and CDR2 is YYDKDF in the germline V gene (reference sequence). V lost 6 bases and J 7 bases, leaving 10 bases between the germline ends. The CDR3 spans 12 residues. CDR3: CATSKQGNEQFF. DNA for the CDR3: TGTGCCACCAGTAAACAGGGTAATGAGCAGTTCTTC.

The V and J genes are TRBV21-1 and TRBJ2-1; the table's D call, TRBD2, was not checked against the DNA. TRBV21-1 has pseudogene status. There are 15 residues in the CDR3. The CDR3 coding sequence is TGTGCCAGCAGCAGACTAGCGGGAGAGGAGGATGAGCAGTTCTTC. It yields the protein CASSRLAGEEDEQFF.

V gene TRBV28 combines with J gene TRBJ2-3; 9 nucleotides line up with TRBD2. Per germline, CDR1 MDHEN and CDR2 SYDVKM. The length of the CDR3 is 16 residues. With V trimmed by 1 base and J by 3 bases, 5 bases remained unmatched. The CDR3 loop reads CASSLSGLAGTDTQYF. CDR3 bases: TGTGCCAGCAGTTTATCGGGACTAGCTGGAACAGATACGCAGTATTTT.

In this sample, this clone turned up once. This chain connects TRBV6-1 to TRBJ1-5; D is unresolved. V lost 0 bases and J 5 bases, leaving 11 bases between the germline ends. CDR3 size: 15 residues. CDR1 is MNHNS, CDR2 SASEGT, per germline. The CDR3 spells CASSEAGGLHQPQHF. CDR3 in DNA: TGTGCCAGCAGTGAAGCCGGCGGCTTGCATCAGCCCCAGCATTTT.

The V gene is TRBV5-4, the J gene TRBJ2-1, with 10 nucleotides matching TRBD1. The V segment lost 0 bases and the J segment 4 bases; nucleotides outside the gene matches: 10. In germline, CDR1 is SGHNT, CDR2 YYREEE (reference sequence). CDR3 length: 18 residues. CDR3 sequence: CASSLGQGADGGYNEQFF. The CDR3 DNA is TGTGCCAGCAGCTTGGGACAGGGGGCGGATGGGGGTTACAATGAGCAGTTCTTC.

The chain uses TRBV27 and TRBJ2-3; 13 bases align to TRBD2. Losses at the gene ends were 5 bases for V and 3 bases for J; bases not matched to a gene: 8. Germline V gives CDR1 MNHEY, CDR2 SMNVEV (reference sequence). This CDR3 is built from 17 residues. CDR3 coding DNA: TGTGCCAGCAGTCACCCCCGGACTAGCGGGAGAACAGATACGCAGTATTTT. This sequence encodes CASSHPRTSGRTDTQYF.

The V gene is TRBV18, the J gene TRBJ1-1; TRBD1 agrees at 9 bases. Germline trimming cut 2 bases from V and 8 bases from J; bases unmatched to any gene: 3. This CDR3 is 13 amino acids long. From germline, CDR1 is KGHSH and CDR2 LQKENI. In DNA form, the CDR3 reads TGTGCCAGCTCACCAAGGACAGGGGAAGAAGCTTTCTTT. As protein: CASSPRTGEEAFF.

The rearrangement uses TRBV27 and TRBJ2-5; 10 bases match TRBD1. Trimming at V came to 6 bases and at J to 2 bases, leaving 6 bases not matched to a gene. Germline V gives CDR1 MNHEY, CDR2 SMNVEV (reference sequence). The CDR3 totals 15 residues. The CDR3: CASSSGQGRQETQYF. The CDR3 DNA is TGTGCCAGCAGCTCGGGACAGGGGAGGCAAGAGACCCAGTACTTC.

The chain has TRBV4-3 and TRBJ1-1, with 10 bases that match TRBD1. The germline V gene has CDR1 LGHNA and CDR2 YSLEER. V lost 0 bases to trimming and J lost 4 bases; unmatched junction nucleotides: 2. The CDR3 length is 15 residues. The CDR3 DNA reads as TGCGCCAGCAGCCAAGATCGGGACAGGGGCACTGAAGCTTTCTTT. Residues: CASSQDRDRGTEAFF.

The V call is TRBV27, the J call TRBJ1-1; TRBD1 matches 8 bases. Germline trimming cut 6 bases from V and 5 bases from J; bases unmatched to any gene: 8. The CDR3 is 14 residues long. Germline V lookup: CDR1 MNHEY, CDR2 SMNVEV (reference sequence). In nucleotides, the CDR3 is TGTGCCAGCAGCCAACAGGGGGTACTTACTGAAGCTTTCTTT. Protein sequence: CASSQQGVLTEAFF.

This clone was observed a few times. The rearrangement joins TRBV9 to TRBJ2-2, with 9 bases identical to TRBD1. CDR1 and CDR2 from the germline V gene are SGDLS and YYNGEE. The junction had 4 bases not matched to a gene; V was cut back by 4 bases and J by 3 bases. This CDR3 has 15 residues. The CDR3 loop reads CASSPGTGHTGELFF. CDR3 bases: TGTGCCAGCAGCCCCGGGACAGGGCACACCGGGGAGCTGTTTTTT. The complete variable domain, with remaining parts taken from reference TRBV9 and TRBJ2-2, reads DSGVTQTPKHLITATGQRVTLRCSPRSGDLSVYWYQQSLDQGLQFLIQYYNGEERAKGNILERFSAQQFPDLHSELNLSSLELGDSALYFCASSPGTGHTGELFFGEGSRLTVL.

This clone was detected a few times. The V call is TRBV5-6, the J call TRBJ2-1; 11 bases align to TRBD1. Germline CDR1 SGHDT, CDR2 YYEEEE. The CDR3 is made up of 14 amino acids. The ends lost 4 bases at V and 7 bases at J; junction bases unmatched: 4. The CDR3 reads CASSEDRGRNEQFF. In DNA, the CDR3 is TGTGCCAGCAGCGAGGACAGGGGGCGTAATGAGCAGTTCTTC. Full variable domain (outside the CDR3, taken from reference TRBV5-6 and TRBJ2-1): DAGVTQSPTHLIKTRGQQVTLRCSPKSGHDTVSWYQQALGQGPQFIFQYYEEEERQRGNFPDRFSGHQFPNYSSELNVNALLLGDSALYLCASSEDRGRNEQFFGPGTRLTVL.

The chain joins TRBV6-5 to TRBJ2-1; 11 bases line up with TRBD2. V trimming: 2 bases; J trimming: 7 bases; junction bases outside the gene matches: 7. The CDR3 is 16 amino acids. CDR1 and CDR2 from the germline V gene are MNHEY and SVGAGI. The CDR3 DNA is TGTGCCAGCAGTTACCCAACTAGCGGGGGTGTGAATGAGCAGTTCTTC. Amino acid sequence: CASSYPTSGGVNEQFF.

CDR3 in DNA: TGTGCCAGCAGTCGACAGGGGTTGAACACTGAAGCTTTCTTT. This translates into CASSRQGLNTEAFF. This chain connects TRBV28 to TRBJ1-1; TRBD1 agrees at 8 bases. The germline V gene has CDR1 MDHEN and CDR2 SYDVKM. Losses at the gene ends were 5 bases for V and 0 bases for J; bases not matched to a gene: 2. CDR3 length: 14 amino acids.

The CDR3 region has the DNA TGTGCCAGCAGCTTGCCAGGGGGCGGAACGGGTACTGAGCAGTTCTTC. The encoded protein is CASSLPGGGTGTEQFF. The rearrangement joins TRBV7-2 to TRBJ2-1, with TRBD1 identical over 8 bases. V was pared by 3 bases and J by 9 bases, with 13 bases of the junction left unmatched. The CDR3 contains 16 residues. Germline loops: CDR1 SGHTA, CDR2 FQGNSA.

Worth noting for this clone: At the DNA level, this CDR3 is encoded by other sequences in the same sample as well. The chain employs TRBV6-5 and TRBJ1-6, with D hard to call. Trimming removed 5 bases at V and 0 bases at J, with 5 bases between. The length of the CDR3 is 14 residues. Germline V CDR1 and CDR2: MNHEY, SVGAGI. CDR3 sequence (DNA): TGTGCCAGCAGTCGTAGCTCCTATAATTCACCCCTCCACTTT. Protein product: CASSRSSYNSPLHF.

The rearrangement joins TRBV30 to TRBJ1-1; D call uncertain. The CDR3 runs 13 residues. Trimming shortened V by 2 bases and J by 4 bases, and 11 bases separated the two germline ends. CDR1 is GTSNPN, CDR2 SVGIG, per germline (reference sequence). This CDR3 is CAWSPSKSTEAFF. In DNA, the CDR3 is TGTGCCTGGAGTCCCTCGAAGAGCACTGAAGCTTTCTTT.

V usage is TRBV5-1 and J usage is TRBJ2-4; 15 bases align to TRBD2. The CDR3 extends over 17 amino acids. V lost 2 bases and J lost 7; bases outside the gene matches: 7. Germline V gene lookup returns CDR1 SGHRS and CDR2 YFSETQ. The CDR3 protein is CASSFEGLAGGGNIQYF. The CDR3 region has the DNA TGCGCCAGCAGCTTCGAGGGACTAGCGGGAGGCGGCAACATTCAGTACTTC.